This T cell receptor (beta chain) came from a study of technical replicates of blood from a handful of donors (dated by TCRdb to 2016 to 2017). This clone was recorded once. The antigen this receptor binds is unknown. Per-nucleotide qualities are absent, and no much larger clonotype sits a single base away. Library creation used the immunoSEQ multiplex PCR assay. Not all clones reach the TCRdb copy of this immuneACCESS table, which keeps in-frame sequences only. Checked studies attribute under half of the gap to unresolved V genes and leave the rest unexplained. The sample contains more than 70,000 clones, roughly 93% of them found a single time. Approximately 0.22% of the sample lies in the top ten. The CDR3 has 13 amino acids, counting the end cysteine and phenylalanine. This entry keeps only the CDR3 DNA: 39 bases, framed from base 1. Looking up the germline V gene (reference sequence) yields CDR1 SEHNR and CDR2 FQNEAQ. Between the V and J ends, shortened by 6 bases and 3 bases respectively, the junction contains 11 bases.

Rearrangement joined TRBV7-9 to TRBJ1-2; TRBD1 is a weak D gene call, 5 bases matching. Specimen: T cells isolated from PBMCs. The TCR originated in a human donor in good health. The CDR3 protein is CASSQGTYYGYTF. The sequence in DNA is TGTGCCAGCAGTCAGGGAACCTACTATGGCTACACCTTC.